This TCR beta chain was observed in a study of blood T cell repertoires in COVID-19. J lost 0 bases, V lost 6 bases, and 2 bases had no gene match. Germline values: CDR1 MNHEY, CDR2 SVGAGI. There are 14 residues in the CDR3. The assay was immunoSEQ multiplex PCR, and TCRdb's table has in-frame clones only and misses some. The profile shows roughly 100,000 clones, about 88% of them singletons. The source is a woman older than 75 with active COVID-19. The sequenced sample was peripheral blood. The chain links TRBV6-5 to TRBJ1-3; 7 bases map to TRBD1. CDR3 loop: CASSGQVSGNTIYF. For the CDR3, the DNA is TGTGCCAGCAGCGGACAGGTCTCTGGAAACACCATATATTTT.